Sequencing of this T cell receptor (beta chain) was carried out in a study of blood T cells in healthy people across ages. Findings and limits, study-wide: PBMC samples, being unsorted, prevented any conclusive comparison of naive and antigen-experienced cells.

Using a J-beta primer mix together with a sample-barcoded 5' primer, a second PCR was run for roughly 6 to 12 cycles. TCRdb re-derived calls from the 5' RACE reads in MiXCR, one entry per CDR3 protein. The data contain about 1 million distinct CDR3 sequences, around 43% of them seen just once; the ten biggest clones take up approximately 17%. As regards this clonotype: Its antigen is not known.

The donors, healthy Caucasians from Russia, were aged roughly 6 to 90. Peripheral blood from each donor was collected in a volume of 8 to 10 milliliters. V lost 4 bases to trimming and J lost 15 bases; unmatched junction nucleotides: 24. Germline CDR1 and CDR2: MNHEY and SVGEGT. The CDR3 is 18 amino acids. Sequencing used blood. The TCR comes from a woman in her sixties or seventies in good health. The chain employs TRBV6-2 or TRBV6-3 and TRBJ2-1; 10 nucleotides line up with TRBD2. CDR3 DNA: TGTGCCAGCAGTTTACCTGATCTAGCGGGAGCGGCCCCAGGCTCCGGGTTCTTC. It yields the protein CASSLPDLAGAAPGSGFF.